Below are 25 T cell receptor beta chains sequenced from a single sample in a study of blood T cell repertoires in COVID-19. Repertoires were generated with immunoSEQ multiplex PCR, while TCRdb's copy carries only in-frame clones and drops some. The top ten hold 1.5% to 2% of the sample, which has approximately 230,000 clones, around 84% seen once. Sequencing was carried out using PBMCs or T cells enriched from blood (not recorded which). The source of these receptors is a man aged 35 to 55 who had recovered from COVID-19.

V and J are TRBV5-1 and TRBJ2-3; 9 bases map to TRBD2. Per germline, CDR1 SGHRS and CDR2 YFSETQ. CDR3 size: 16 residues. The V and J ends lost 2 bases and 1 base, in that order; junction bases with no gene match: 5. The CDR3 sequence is CASSLRLAERTDTQYF. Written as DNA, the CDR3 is TGCGCCAGCAGCTTACGACTAGCGGAACGCACAGATACGCAGTATTTT.

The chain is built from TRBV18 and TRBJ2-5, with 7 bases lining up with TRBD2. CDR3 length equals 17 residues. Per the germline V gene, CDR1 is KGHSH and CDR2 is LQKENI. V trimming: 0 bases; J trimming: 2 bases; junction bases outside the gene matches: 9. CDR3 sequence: CASSPPFGGVRQETQYF. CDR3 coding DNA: TGTGCCAGCTCACCACCTTTTGGGGGGGTGAGGCAAGAGACCCAGTACTTC.

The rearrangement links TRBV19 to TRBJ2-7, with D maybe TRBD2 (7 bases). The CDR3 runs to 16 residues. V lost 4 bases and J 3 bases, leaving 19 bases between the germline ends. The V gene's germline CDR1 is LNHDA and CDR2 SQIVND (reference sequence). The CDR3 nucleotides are TGTGCCAGTAGTAGGGTGGGGGGGCCCTCCAACTACGAGCAGTACTTC. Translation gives CASSRVGGPSNYEQYF.

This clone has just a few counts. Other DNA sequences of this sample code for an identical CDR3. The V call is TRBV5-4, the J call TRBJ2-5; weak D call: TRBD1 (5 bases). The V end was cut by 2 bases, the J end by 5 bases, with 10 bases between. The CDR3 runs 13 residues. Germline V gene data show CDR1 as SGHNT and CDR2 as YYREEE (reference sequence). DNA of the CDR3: TGTGCCAGCAGCTTATCAGGGTGGGAGACCCAGTACTTC. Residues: CASSLSGWETQYF.

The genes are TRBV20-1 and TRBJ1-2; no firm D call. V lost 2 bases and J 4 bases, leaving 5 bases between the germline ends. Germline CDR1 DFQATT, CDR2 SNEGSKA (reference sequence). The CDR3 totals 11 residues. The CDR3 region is CSARTAYGYTF. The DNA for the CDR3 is TGCAGTGCTAGAACAGCCTATGGCTACACCTTC.

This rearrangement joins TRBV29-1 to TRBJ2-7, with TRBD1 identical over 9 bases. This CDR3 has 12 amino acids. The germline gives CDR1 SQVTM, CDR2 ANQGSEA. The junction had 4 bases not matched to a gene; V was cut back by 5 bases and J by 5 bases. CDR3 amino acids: CSVTDRGDEQYF. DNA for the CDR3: TGCAGCGTTACGGACAGGGGCGACGAGCAGTACTTC.

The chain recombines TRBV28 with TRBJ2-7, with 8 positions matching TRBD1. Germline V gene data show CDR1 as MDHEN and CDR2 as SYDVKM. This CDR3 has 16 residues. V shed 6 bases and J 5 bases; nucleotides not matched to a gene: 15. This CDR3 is CASRTFPAQGANEQYF. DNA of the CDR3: TGTGCCAGCAGGACATTTCCCGCGCAGGGGGCCAACGAGCAGTACTTC.

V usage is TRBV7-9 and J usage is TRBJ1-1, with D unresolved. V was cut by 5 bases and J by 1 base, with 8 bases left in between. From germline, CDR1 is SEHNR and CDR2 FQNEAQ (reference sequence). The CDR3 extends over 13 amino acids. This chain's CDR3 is CASSPQANTEAFF. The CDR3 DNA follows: TGTGCCAGCAGCCCTCAGGCGAACACTGAAGCTTTCTTT.

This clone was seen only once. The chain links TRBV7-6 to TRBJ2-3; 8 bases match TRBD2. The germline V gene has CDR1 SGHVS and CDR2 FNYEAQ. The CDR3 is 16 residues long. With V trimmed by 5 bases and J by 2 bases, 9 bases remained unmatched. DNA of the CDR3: TGTGCCAGCAGCGCGGAGCTAGCGGGTTACACAGATACGCAGTATTTT. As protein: CASSAELAGYTDTQYF.

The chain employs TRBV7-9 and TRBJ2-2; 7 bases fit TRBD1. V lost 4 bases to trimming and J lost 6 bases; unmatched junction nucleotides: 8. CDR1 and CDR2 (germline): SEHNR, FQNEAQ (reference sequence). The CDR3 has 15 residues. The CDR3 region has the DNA TGTGCCAGCAGCTCCGCCTACAGGGGCGCCGGGGAGCTGTTTTTT. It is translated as CASSSAYRGAGELFF.

CDR3 protein: CASSHNSGSEAFF. The CDR3 region has the DNA TGTGCCAGCTCACATAATTCAGGTTCTGAAGCTTTCTTT. J is TRBJ1-1 and V is TRBV18, with D unclear. Germline V gene sequence: CDR1 KGHSH, CDR2 LQKENI. The CDR3 spans 13 residues. Trimming took 4 bases from V and 6 from J, leaving 12 bases between them.

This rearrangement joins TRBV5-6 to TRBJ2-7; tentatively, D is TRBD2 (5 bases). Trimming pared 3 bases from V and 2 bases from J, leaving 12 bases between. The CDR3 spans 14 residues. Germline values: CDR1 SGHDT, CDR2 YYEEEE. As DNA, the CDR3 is TGTGCCAGCAGCTCAGGACTGGCCCCCTACGAGCAGTACTTC. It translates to CASSSGLAPYEQYF.

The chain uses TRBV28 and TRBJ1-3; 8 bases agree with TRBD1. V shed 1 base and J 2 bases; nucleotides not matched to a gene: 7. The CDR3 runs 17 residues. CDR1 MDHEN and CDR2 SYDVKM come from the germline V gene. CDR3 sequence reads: CASSLLQDRATGNTIYF. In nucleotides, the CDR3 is TGTGCCAGCAGTTTATTACAGGACAGGGCAACTGGAAACACCATATATTTT.

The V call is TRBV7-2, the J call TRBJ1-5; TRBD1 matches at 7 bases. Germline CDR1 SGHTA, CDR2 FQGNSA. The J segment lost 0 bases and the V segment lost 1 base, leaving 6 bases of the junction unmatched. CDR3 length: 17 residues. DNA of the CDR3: TGTGCCAGCAGCTTAGAAGGGACAGCCTATAGCAATCAGCCCCAGCATTTT. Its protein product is CASSLEGTAYSNQPQHF. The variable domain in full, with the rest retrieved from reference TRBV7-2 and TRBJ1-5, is GAGVSQSPSNKVTEKGKDVELRCDPISGHTALYWYRQSLGQGLEFLIYFQGNSAPDKSGLPSDRFSAERTGGSVSTLTIQRTQQEDSAVYLCASSLEGTAYSNQPQHFGDGTRLSIL.

The CDR3 sequence: CASRGGKNYGYTF. CDR3 bases: TGTGCCAGCCGGGGAGGAAAGAACTATGGCTACACCTTC. The J gene is TRBJ1-2, the V gene TRBV12-3 or TRBV12-4; no clear D. CDR3 size: 13 residues. The V end lost 8 bases, the J end lost 2 bases, and 12 bases lay between the germline ends.

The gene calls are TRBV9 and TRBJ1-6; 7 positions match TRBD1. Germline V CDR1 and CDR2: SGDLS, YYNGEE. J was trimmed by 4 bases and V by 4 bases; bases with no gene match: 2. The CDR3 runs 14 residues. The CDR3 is CASSLGQYNSPLHF. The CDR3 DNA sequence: TGTGCCAGCAGCCTGGGACAGTATAATTCACCCCTCCACTTT.

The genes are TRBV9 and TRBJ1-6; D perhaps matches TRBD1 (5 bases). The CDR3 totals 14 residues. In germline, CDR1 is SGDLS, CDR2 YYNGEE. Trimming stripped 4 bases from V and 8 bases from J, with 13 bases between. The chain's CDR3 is CASSPGTTDSPLHF. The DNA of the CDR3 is TGTGCCAGCAGCCCCGGGACTACAGATTCACCCCTCCACTTT.

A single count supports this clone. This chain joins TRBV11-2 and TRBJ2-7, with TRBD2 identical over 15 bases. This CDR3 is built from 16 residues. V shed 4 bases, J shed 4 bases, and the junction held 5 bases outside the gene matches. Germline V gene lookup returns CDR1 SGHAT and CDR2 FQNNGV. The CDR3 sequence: CASSWGTSGGPYEQYF. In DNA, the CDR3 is TGTGCCAGCAGCTGGGGGACTAGCGGGGGGCCGTACGAGCAGTACTTC.

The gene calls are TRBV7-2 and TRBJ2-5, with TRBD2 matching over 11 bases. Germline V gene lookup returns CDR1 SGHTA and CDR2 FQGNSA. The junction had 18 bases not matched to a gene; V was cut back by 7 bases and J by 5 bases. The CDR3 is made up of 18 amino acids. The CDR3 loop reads CASTSALAGGHIWETQYF. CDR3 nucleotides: TGTGCCAGCACCAGTGCCCTAGCGGGGGGCCACATTTGGGAGACCCAGTACTTC.

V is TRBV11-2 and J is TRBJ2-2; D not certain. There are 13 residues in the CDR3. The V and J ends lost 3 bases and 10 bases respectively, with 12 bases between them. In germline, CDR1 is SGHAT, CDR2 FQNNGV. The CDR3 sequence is CASSFQVGVELFF. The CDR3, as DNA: TGTGCCAGCAGCTTCCAGGTCGGCGTGGAGCTGTTTTTT.

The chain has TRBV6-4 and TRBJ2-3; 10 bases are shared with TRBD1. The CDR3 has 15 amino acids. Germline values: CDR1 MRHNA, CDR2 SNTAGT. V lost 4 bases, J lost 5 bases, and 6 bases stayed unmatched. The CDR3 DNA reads TGTGCCAGCAGTGGGCCGGGACAGGGGTTAGATACGCAGTATTTT. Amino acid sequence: CASSGPGQGLDTQYF.

CDR3 DNA: TGCGCCAGCAGCTTGGCGGGCAGCGGCCAAGAGACCCAGTACTTC. Protein sequence: CASSLAGSGQETQYF. The chain employs TRBV5-1 and TRBJ2-5; D may be TRBD2 (5 bases). The CDR3 consists of 15 residues. With 0 bases removed from V and 1 base from J, the gap between germline ends came to 10 bases. CDR1 and CDR2 from the germline V gene are SGHRS and YFSETQ.

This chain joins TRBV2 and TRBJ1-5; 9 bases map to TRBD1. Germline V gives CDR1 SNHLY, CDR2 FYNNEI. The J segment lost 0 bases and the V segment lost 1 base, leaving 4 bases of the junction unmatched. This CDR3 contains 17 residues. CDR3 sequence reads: CASSEGGTGNSNQPQHF. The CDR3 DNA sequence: TGTGCCAGCAGTGAAGGTGGGACAGGGAATAGCAATCAGCCCCAGCATTTT.

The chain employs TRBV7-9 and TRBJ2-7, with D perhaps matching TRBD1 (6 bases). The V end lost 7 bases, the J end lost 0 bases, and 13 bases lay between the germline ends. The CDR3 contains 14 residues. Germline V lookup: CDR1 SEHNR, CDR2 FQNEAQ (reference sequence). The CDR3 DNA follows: TGTGCCAGCACGCCGGACAGCTACTCCTACGAGCAGTACTTC. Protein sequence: CASTPDSYSYEQYF.

The CDR3 spells CASSYGTAHNEQFF. Here the CDR3 DNA reads TGTGCCAGCAGTTACGGGACAGCCCACAATGAGCAGTTCTTC. V is TRBV6-2 or TRBV6-3 and J is TRBJ2-1; 7 positions match TRBD1. This CDR3 region has 14 residues. Germline CDR1 reads MNHEY; CDR2 reads SVGEGT. V was pared by 2 bases and J by 5 bases, with 3 bases of the junction left unmatched.